The present entry profiles one TCR beta chain with its context. Each CDR3 protein is one row after TCRdb ran MiXCR on the RT-PCR reads. The top ten hold 10% of the sample, which has hundreds of thousands of distinct CDR3 sequences, approximately 12% seen once. The source of the sample is a study of response to subunit inactivated influenza vaccine. This receptor was obtained from a middle-aged man who received an inactivated influenza vaccine. The sample in question was PBMCs from blood, obtained on the day of vaccination.

The DNA of the CDR3 is TGTGCCAGCAGCCAGGGCGGGGGCTCCAACTACGAGCAGTACTTC. Translation: CASSQGGGSNYEQYF. The chain has TRBV3-1 and TRBJ2-7; weak D call: TRBD2 (7 bases). Trimming pared 3 bases from V and 3 bases from J, leaving 15 bases between. The CDR3 is made up of 15 amino acids. Looked up from germline, CDR1 is LGHDT and CDR2 is YNNKEL (reference sequence).